The T cell receptor (beta chain) under discussion was sequenced for a study of OX40 agonist ivuxolimab in advanced cancers. Broadly, across the study: Ivuxolimab was a fully human IgG2 agonistic monoclonal antibody targeting the costimulatory receptor OX40 (CD134). Intravenous ivuxolimab was administered to patients every 2 weeks at six dose levels: 0.01, 0.1, 0.3, 1.5, 3 and 10 mg/kg. Of the roughly 53 patients in dose escalation, some 20 had hepatocellular carcinoma, some 15 had melanoma, 9 had renal cell carcinoma and 9 had head and neck cancer. A male proportion of 82.7% and a mean age of around 60 years, ranging from 23 to 79, were recorded for the dose-escalation cohort. Prior anti-PD-1, anti-PD-L1 or anti-CTLA-4 therapy was permitted, and approximately 41% of dose-escalation patients had received checkpoint inhibitors. Partial responses were achieved by three dose-escalation patients, of whom one had hepatocellular carcinoma and two had cutaneous melanoma. Peripheral TCRbeta sequencing aimed to test whether ivuxolimab altered TCR sequence diversity and caused clonal T-cell expansion. The paper covers the monotherapy dose-escalation part of the phase I ivuxolimab trial, which included N of about 51 patients. Broad study findings and their caveats: Low levels of normalized T-cell clonal expansion were also seen in some patients who did not respond. At doses from 0.1 to 3.0 mg/kg, clonal expansion was seen in both CD4+ and CD8+ blood T cells between baseline and week 6. The antigen specificity of the peripheral T cells that underwent clonal expansion was not determined. In the 0.1-3.0 mg/kg groups, partial responders had among the lowest normalized peripheral clonal expansion, particularly in CD8+ T cells. After ivuxolimab, more expanded clones were found on average in CD8+ T cells than in CD4+ T cells.

About this clone: Its antigen remains undetermined. Base qualities are not provided; no much larger clone lies one nucleotide away.

To sequence the TCRbeta CDR3 region, genomic DNA was isolated from the sorted cells. TCRbeta CDR3 regions were sequenced using the immunoSEQ Assay. The table was pulled from immuneACCESS by TCRdb, which kept in-frame rearrangements only. Such tables lose some clones; where checked, under half of the loss comes from unresolved V genes, and the rest has no known cause. The sample table contains 50,000 to 65,000 clones; only one count was recorded for 80% to 85% of them. The ten biggest clones cover roughly an eighth of the sample. Patients with autoimmune disease history or receiving systemic immunosuppression were excluded from the trial. Peripheral blood for TCR sequencing was drawn from every dose cohort at baseline, at cycle 4 day 1 and at cycle 7 day 1. The samples were taken from a phase I, first-in-human, multicenter, open-label dose-escalation trial of ivuxolimab. Adults with locally advanced or metastatic melanoma, renal cell, hepatocellular, or head and neck squamous cell carcinoma were enrolled in the trial. CD4+ and CD8+ T cells were sorted separately from peripheral blood before TCR sequencing.

This clonotype was obtained from an adult with an advanced solid tumor such as melanoma, head and neck, liver or kidney cancer. Sequenced material: CD4+ or CD8+ T cells sorted from blood, taken in a trial of the OX40 agonist ivuxolimab.

This receptor carries the CDR3 CASSYRDGSNQPQHF. The nucleotide sequence is given as TGTGCCAGCAGCTACCGGGACGGTAGCAATCAGCCCCAGCATTTT. The chain was built from TRBV7-8 and TRBJ1-5, and TRBD1 may be the D gene, going by 5 matching bases. The CDR3 numbers 15 residues from cysteine through phenylalanine. Only the CDR3 DNA is retained, 45 bases long and in frame from the first base. V is pared back by 4 bases and J by 0 bases, with 10 bases lying between the germline termini. For CDR1 and CDR2, the germline V gene lists SGHVS and FQNEAQ.